This TCR beta chain emerged from a study of early T cells in non-severe SARS-CoV-2 infection (dated by TCRdb to the early 2020s). Concerning the study at large: Because TCR sequencing relied on bulk RNA taken from unsorted whole blood, pairing of alpha and beta chains was not possible.

The paper as a whole reports these results and caveats: Matching against VDJdb was skewed toward anti-spike CD8 responses, likely underestimated virus-specific expansions, and missed private and CD4 specificities.

This clonotype was seen many times. It has no known antigen specificity. No base-level quality is on record; no much larger clone is a single base apart. V was cut back by 5 bases and J by 3 bases, leaving a gap of 16 bases between them. The CDR3 numbers 15 residues from cysteine through phenylalanine. Only the CDR3 region is kept as DNA, spanning 45 bases read in frame from base 1. CDR1 and CDR2 are read off the germline V gene as SGHTA and FQGNSA. Set within a cohort of healthcare workers in London, UK, this nested case-control study involved weekly PCR testing of nasopharyngeal swabs along with blood sampling. Healthcare workers were recruited between 23 and 31 March 2020, during the week of the UK lockdown, and were followed weekly for up to roughly 15 weeks. Library preparation was by 5' RACE. The instrument given in TCRdb is NextSeq 500. Unique molecular identifiers were attached to individual cDNA molecules in the TCR library protocol so that sequencing error and PCR bias could be corrected. Both TCR alpha and beta chains were sequenced, and tight co-correlation was observed between alpha and beta sequence abundances in each sample. Concerning the study's data processing: Decombinator V4 was used to annotate the V gene, J gene and CDR3 of the TCR sequences. TCRs were defined as expanded if a significant change between any two time points was detected under a Poisson model with p below 0.0001. TCR abundances were normalised to the total number of TCRs sequenced per sample and were expressed as counts per million. TRAV1-2 paired with TRAJ12, TRAJ20 or TRAJ33 defined MAIT TCRs, while TRAV10 paired with TRAJ18 defined iNKT TCRs. VDJdb, accessed 1 November 2021, was searched for CMV, EBV and SARS-CoV-2 annotated TCRs, with TCRs annotated for multiple antigens excluded. The raw public reads went through TCRdb reprocessing: fastp at Q25, MiXCR clone calling, in-frame beta chains kept. Every entry covers one CDR3 protein and lists the most common genes and DNA from its rows. The V and J calls were determined by TCRdb, not by the authors. The sample table shows 86,000 or so distinct CDR3 sequences, and 6% to 7% are seen once. The leading ten clones occupy roughly 7.8% of the sample.

This receptor was obtained from an adult who was a healthcare worker with PCR-confirmed SARS-CoV-2 infection or an uninfected control (not recorded which). The chain links TRBV7-2 with TRBJ1-1, with TRBD1 perhaps the D gene, on 6 matching bases. Sequencing was carried out using whole blood. Here is the DNA: TGTGCCAGCAGCGCCCCACAGGGAATGCACACTGAAGCTTTCTTT. Its protein is CASSAPQGMHTEAFF.